The sequence of this TCR beta chain was determined in a study of tumor and adjacent non-tumor tissue in lung cancer listed by TCRdb under 2018. General notes on the study: Patients with adenocarcinoma (approximately 11), squamous cell carcinoma (2) and small cell lung cancer (1) were included in the cohort. Bulk TCRbeta repertoires were compared between lung tumor tissue and matched distant non-tumor lung tissue obtained from roughly 16 lung cancer patients. More than 25 paired specimens, one tumor and one normal lung sample per patient, were profiled by TCRbeta CDR3 sequencing. Sequencing generated a total of some 130 million productive TCRbeta reads, averaging about 4.2 million reads per sample. Ages among the roughly 15 patients ranged from about 31 to 80 years, there were roughly 10 men and 5 women, and disease was at TNM stage I to III. On the study overall, not on this receptor specifically: Only around 16 patients were in the cohort, and the authors stated that larger samples and more detailed clinical data are needed. TCR diversity was significantly higher in younger patients, and greater tumor TCR diversity was associated with shorter overall survival and shorter disease-free survival. Because peripheral blood was not sequenced, the blood TCRbeta repertoires of the lung cancer patients in the study went unexamined. Tumor tissue showed significantly greater TCR diversity (inverse Simpson) than normal lung tissue (approximately 400 vs 170, P = 0.0075, Mann-Whitney U test). The methods do not name the sequencing platform or mention unique molecular identifiers. A significantly larger cumulative share of the repertoire was made up by the top 100 clones in normal lung than in tumor tissue.

Remarks on this clonotype: What this receptor recognizes is not known. The junction departs from the called germline gene at one end, perhaps through a read error.

RNA was isolated from bulk unsorted tissue, and RNA quality was assessed with a NanoDrop ND-1000 and an Agilent 2100. Newly diagnosed lung cancer patients without prior chemotherapy who had been admitted for thoracic surgery in China between August and November 2014 were enrolled as donors. The study excluded patients who had received radiotherapy or chemotherapy before or who had another cancer at the same time. Surgical tissue pieces of about 1-2 cm3 were preserved in RNAlater solution and were kept at -80 degrees C until use. Libraries were built with multiplex PCR. The reads were generated on an Illumina HiSeq 2500. Following protocols modified from ARM-PCR, the researchers constructed TCRbeta libraries through three rounds of nested PCR with primers (Table S4). Before sequencing, PCR products of 200-500 bp were excised from the gel and purified with the QIAquick gel extraction kit. Concerning the study's data processing: Trimmomatic was used to clean the reads, FLASH merged the cleaned reads into complete CDR3 sequences, and MiTCR assigned the sequences to V(D)J germline segments. Clonal diversity was calculated as the inverse Simpson's index using VDJtools. A read counted as productive if the sequence was in-frame and lacked a premature stop codon. TCRdb trimmed the raw reads at Q25, called clones with MiXCR and kept productive beta chains. Each CDR3 protein gets just one entry, which takes the most common genes and DNA from the rows behind it. Clone size and V and J calls follow TCRdb, not the original study. A total of about 93,000 distinct CDR3 sequences appear in this sample, 67% of them only once. The ten largest clones take up roughly 18% of the sample.

According to the germline V gene, CDR1 reads ENHRY and CDR2 reads SYGVKD. The CDR3 holds 13 amino acids from the cysteine to the phenylalanine. Only the CDR3 region is kept as DNA, spanning 39 bases read in frame from base 1. Recombination connected TRBV10-3 to TRBJ1-5; the D gene cannot be named for sure. Sequencing input: lung tumor tissue. The TCR originated in a man aged 55 to 69 with non-small cell lung cancer. The nucleotide sequence reads as follows: TGTGCCATCAGGGAGGAAAACAATCAGCCCAAGCATTTT. It is translated as CAIREENNQPKHF.